What follows is one T cell receptor (beta chain) and its context. This specimen belongs to a study of blood T cell repertoires in COVID-19. V gave up 3 bases and J gave up 6 bases; unmatched junction bases: 15. The CDR3 totals 17 residues. CDR1 and CDR2 from the germline V gene are ENHRY and SYGVKD. The authors' processing: Estimated nucleated cell counts came from reference gene primer amplification. TCRdb's copy holds only in-frame clones and misses some; the assay was immunoSEQ multiplex PCR. Clone size and the V and J calls come from that table; the DNA yielded D and trimming. This sample carries 35,000 to 50,000 clones, roughly 90% of them seen once, and the ten largest clones take 15%.

The chain has TRBV10-3 and TRBJ2-7; the match to TRBD1 covers 9 bases. The receptor was derived from a man aged 55 to 70 with active COVID-19. Material for sequencing was peripheral blood. CDR3 in DNA: TGTGCCATCAGTGAATACGAGCCGGGACAGGGTGAGGCCGAGCAGTACTTC. Protein sequence: CAISEYEPGQGEAEQYF.